This T cell receptor beta chain stems from a study of T cells after yellow fever vaccination. This clonotype was counted many times. Its antigen is not known. A single record per CDR3 protein comes from TCRdb applying MiXCR to the 5' RACE reads. The top ten hold approximately 0.78% of the sample, which has more than 120,000 distinct CDR3 sequences, around 7.7% seen once. Study-level findings and limits: A secondary response was less intense yet reached its peak sooner, at day 5 versus 15.

Germline trimming cut 7 bases from V and 5 bases from J; bases unmatched to any gene: 6. Germline V gene lookup returns CDR1 DFQATT and CDR2 SNEGSKA (reference sequence). The CDR3 has 12 amino acids. The clonotype originates from a man aged 30 to 45 who received the YFV17D yellow fever vaccine. This specimen was CD4+ T cells sorted from PBMCs, taken 5 days after the yellow fever booster vaccination. The chain joins TRBV20-1 to TRBJ1-1, with TRBD1 matching over 8 bases. The CDR3 nucleotides read TGCAGTGGCGGACAGGGTTTGACTGAAGCTTTCTTT. Amino acids: CSGGQGLTEAFF.